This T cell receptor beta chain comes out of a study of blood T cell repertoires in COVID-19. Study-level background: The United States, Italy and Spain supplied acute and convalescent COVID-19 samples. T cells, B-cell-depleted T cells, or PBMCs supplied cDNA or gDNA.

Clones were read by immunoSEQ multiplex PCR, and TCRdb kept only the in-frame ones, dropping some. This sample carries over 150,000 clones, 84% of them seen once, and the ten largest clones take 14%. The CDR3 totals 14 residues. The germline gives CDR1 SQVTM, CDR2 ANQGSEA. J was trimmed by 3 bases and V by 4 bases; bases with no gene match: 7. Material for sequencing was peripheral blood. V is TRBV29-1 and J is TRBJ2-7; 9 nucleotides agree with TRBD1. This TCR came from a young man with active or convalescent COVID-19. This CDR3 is CSVALTGGSYEQYF. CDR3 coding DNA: TGCAGCGTTGCACTGACAGGGGGGAGCTACGAGCAGTACTTC.